Listed here is a single T cell receptor (beta chain). Its cognate antigen is unknown. The record originates from a study of T cells in tuberculosis. Turning to the study itself: This South African cohort compared adolescents with or without latent tuberculosis against adults with active tuberculosis. General study points: Active tuberculosis TCR-alpha repertoires lay closer to GMM-specific TCRs than IGRA-negative controls, suggesting clonal expansion.

CDR3 length: 14 residues. The V and J ends lost 2 bases and 4 bases respectively, with 11 bases between them. Germline V gene lookup returns CDR1 SGHTA and CDR2 FQGTGA. Assay used: immunoSEQ multiplex PCR; TCRdb lists only in-frame clones, some missing. The table has tens of thousands of clones, over 95% seen once. The V call is TRBV7-3, the J call TRBJ1-1; D remains ambiguous. Sequencing was performed on PBMCs. This receptor was obtained from a donor between 10 and 35 years old with latent tuberculosis or without tuberculosis infection. The CDR3, as DNA: TGTGCCAGCAGCTTACCGGGTATGAGCACTGAAGCTTTCTTT. Amino acid sequence: CASSLPGMSTEAFF.